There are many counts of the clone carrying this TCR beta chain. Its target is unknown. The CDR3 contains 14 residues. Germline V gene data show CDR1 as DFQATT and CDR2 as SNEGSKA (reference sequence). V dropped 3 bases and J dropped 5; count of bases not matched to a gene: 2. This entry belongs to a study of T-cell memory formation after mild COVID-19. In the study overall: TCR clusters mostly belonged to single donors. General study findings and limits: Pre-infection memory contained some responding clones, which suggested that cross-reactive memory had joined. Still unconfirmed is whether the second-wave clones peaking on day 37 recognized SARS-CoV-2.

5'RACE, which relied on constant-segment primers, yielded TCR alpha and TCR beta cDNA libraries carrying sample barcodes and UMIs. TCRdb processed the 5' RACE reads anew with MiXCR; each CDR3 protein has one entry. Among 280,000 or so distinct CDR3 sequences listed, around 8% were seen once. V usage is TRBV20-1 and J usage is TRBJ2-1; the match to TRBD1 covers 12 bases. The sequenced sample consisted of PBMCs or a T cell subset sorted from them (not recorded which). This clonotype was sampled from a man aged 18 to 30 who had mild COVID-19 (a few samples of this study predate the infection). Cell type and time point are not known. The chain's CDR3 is CSARGQGANNEQFF. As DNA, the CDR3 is TGCAGTGCTAGGGGACAGGGGGCTAACAATGAGCAGTTCTTC.